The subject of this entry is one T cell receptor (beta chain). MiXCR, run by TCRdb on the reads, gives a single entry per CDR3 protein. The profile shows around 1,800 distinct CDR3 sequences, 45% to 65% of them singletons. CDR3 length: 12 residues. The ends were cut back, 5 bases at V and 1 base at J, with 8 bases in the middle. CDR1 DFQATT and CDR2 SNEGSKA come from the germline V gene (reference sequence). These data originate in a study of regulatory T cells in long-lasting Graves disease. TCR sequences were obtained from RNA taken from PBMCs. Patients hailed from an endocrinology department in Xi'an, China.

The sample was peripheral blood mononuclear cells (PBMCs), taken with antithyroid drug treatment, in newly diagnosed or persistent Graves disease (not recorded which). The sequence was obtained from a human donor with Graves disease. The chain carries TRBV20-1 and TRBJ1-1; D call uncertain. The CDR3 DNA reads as TGCAGTGCTTCGGACGGGAACACTGAAGCTTTCTTT. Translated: CSASDGNTEAFF.